A single sample gave rise to the 7 T cell receptor beta chains below, sequenced in a study of blood T cell repertoires in COVID-19. Sequenced by immunoSEQ multiplex PCR; TCRdb stores in-frame clones only, minus some. The sample holds about 72,000 clones, approximately 84% seen once. Sequencing was done on a sample of peripheral blood. These receptors were obtained from a man in his 70s with active or convalescent COVID-19.

The V call is TRBV5-4, the J call TRBJ2-2, with 13 bases lining up with TRBD2. CDR1 and CDR2 from the germline V gene are SGHNT and YYREEE (reference sequence). CDR3 length: 15 amino acids. V shed 4 bases and J 7 bases; nucleotides not matched to a gene: 4. The CDR3 protein is CASSPGTSGNGELFF. In nucleotides, the CDR3 is TGTGCCAGCAGCCCTGGGACTAGCGGGAACGGGGAGCTGTTTTTT.

V usage is TRBV5-1 and J usage is TRBJ1-4; 8 bases line up with TRBD1. The V and J ends lost 4 bases and 8 bases, in that order; junction bases with no gene match: 16. The CDR3 is made up of 17 amino acids. Germline V gene sequence: CDR1 SGHRS, CDR2 YFSETQ. For the CDR3, the DNA is TGCGCCAGCAGCCTATACAGGGGGGCAGGGTTTAAGGAAAAACTGTTTTTT. Amino acids: CASSLYRGAGFKEKLFF.

In its sample, this clone was seen a few times. The V and J genes are TRBV28 and TRBJ2-7; TRBD1 matches at 10 bases. The CDR3 consists of 16 residues. Germline values: CDR1 MDHEN, CDR2 SYDVKM. J lost 0 bases, V lost 4 bases, and 6 bases had no gene match. The CDR3 DNA is TGTGCCAGCAGTTCCATAGGACAGGGGGGCTCCTACGAGCAGTACTTC. As protein: CASSSIGQGGSYEQYF.

J is TRBJ2-5 and V is TRBV7-9; D ambiguous. CDR1 and CDR2 (germline): SEHNR, FQNEAQ (reference sequence). This CDR3 contains 14 residues. Trimming removed 4 bases at V and 5 bases at J, with 14 bases between. CDR3 sequence reads: CASSSRWRQETQYF. The DNA of the CDR3 is TGTGCCAGCAGCTCTAGGTGGCGCCAGGAGACCCAGTACTTC.

The chain employs TRBV11-2 and TRBJ2-3; the match to TRBD1 covers 9 bases. The CDR3 consists of 16 residues. CDR1 SGHAT and CDR2 FQNNGV come from the germline V gene. The V segment lost 2 bases and the J segment 1 base; nucleotides outside the gene matches: 4. The CDR3 spells CASSLIRTGGTDTQYF. DNA for the CDR3: TGTGCCAGCAGCTTAATCAGGACAGGGGGCACAGATACGCAGTATTTT.

This chain joins TRBV7-2 and TRBJ2-7; 10 bases align to TRBD2. V was clipped by 5 bases and J by 7 bases; unmatched bases: 11. The CDR3 runs to 15 residues. Germline CDR1 reads SGHTA; CDR2 reads FQGNSA. CDR3 nucleotides: TGTGCCAGCAGCACTGGTCTAGCGGGAGTAGGGGAGCAGTACTTC. Its translation: CASSTGLAGVGEQYF.

J is TRBJ2-2 and V is TRBV28, with TRBD1 matching 9 bases. The V and J ends lost 5 bases and 5 bases, in that order; junction bases with no gene match: 12. The CDR3 is made up of 17 amino acids. Germline assignment: CDR1 MDHEN and CDR2 SYDVKM. CDR3 region: CASSLQPGQGWTGELFF. The CDR3 DNA sequence: TGTGCCAGCAGTCTCCAACCGGGACAGGGATGGACCGGGGAGCTGTTTTTT.